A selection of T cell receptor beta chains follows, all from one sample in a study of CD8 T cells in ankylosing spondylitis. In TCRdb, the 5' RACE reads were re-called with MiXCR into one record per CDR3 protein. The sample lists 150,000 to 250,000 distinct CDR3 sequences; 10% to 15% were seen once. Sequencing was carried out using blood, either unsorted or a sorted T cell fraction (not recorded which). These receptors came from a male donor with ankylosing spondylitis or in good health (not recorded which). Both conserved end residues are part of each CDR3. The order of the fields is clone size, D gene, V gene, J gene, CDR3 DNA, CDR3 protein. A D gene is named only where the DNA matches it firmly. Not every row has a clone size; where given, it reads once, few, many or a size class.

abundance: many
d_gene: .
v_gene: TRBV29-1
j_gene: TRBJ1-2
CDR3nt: TGCAGCGGCGCTTGGGGTGACGGCTACACCTTC
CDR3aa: CSGAWGDGYTF

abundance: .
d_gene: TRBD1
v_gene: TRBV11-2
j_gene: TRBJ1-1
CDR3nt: TGTGCCAGCAGCGGGGACAGTACCGGGAACACTGAAGCTTTCTTT
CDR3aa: CASSGDSTGNTEAFF

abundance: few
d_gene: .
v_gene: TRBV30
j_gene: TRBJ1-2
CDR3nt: TGTGCCTGGAGTGCCACCCTCCTCCGTCCGGGGGACCCTAACTATGGCTACACCTTC
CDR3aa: CAWSATLLRPGDPNYGYTF

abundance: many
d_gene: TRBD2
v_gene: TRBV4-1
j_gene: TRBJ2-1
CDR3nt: TGCGCCAGCAGCACCCGGACTAGCGGGTCCTACAATGAGCAGTTCTTC
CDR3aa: CASSTRTSGSYNEQFF

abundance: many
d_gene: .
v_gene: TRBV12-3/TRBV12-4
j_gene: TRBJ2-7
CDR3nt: TGTGCCAGCAGTCCTGGGGCGTCTAAGGCTGTGTACGAGCAGTACTTC
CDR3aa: CASSPGASKAVYEQYF

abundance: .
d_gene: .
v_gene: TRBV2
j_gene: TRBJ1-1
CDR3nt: TGTGCCAGCAGTGATCCCACTGAAGGCACTGAAGCTTTCTTT
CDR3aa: CASSDPTEGTEAFF

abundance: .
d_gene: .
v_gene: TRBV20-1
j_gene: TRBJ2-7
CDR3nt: TGCAGTGCCTCCCCGATTGGCCGGGACTCCTACGAGCAGTACTTC
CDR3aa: CSASPIGRDSYEQYF

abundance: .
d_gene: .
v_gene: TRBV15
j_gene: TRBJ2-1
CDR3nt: TGTGCCACCAGCAGAGATCTGGGGGGGACAGATGAGCAGTTCTTC
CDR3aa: CATSRDLGGTDEQFF

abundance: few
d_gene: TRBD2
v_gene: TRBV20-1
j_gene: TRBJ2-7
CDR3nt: TGCAGTGCTAGAGTTCCGGGACTAGTAGTCGACGAGCAGTACTTC
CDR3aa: CSARVPGLVVDEQYF

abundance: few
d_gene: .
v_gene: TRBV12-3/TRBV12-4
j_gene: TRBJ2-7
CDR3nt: TGTGCCAGCAAAGACACCTCCTACGAGCAGTACTTC
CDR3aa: CASKDTSYEQYF

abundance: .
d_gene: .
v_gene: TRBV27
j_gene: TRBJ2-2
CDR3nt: TGTGCCAGCAGTGACACCGGGGAGCTGTTTTTT
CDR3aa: CASSDTGELFF

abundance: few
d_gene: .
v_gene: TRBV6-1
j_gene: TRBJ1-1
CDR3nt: TGTGCCAGCAGTCCTCCGGGACTCAAGAAAGCTTTCTTT
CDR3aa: CASSPPGLKKAFF

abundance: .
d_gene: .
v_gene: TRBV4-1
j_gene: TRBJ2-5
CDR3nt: TGCGCCAGCAGCCAAGATCAACTGACTAGGACCCAGTACTTC
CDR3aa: CASSQDQLTRTQYF

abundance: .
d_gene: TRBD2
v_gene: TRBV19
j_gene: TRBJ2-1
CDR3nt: TGTGCCACGAAAGCGGGAGGGTACTACAATGAGCAGTTCTTC
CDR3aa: CATKAGGYYNEQFF

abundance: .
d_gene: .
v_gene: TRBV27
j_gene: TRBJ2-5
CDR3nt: TGTGCCAGCACCCCGGACTGGGGGATTTTCTACCAAGAGACCCAGTACTTC
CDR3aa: CASTPDWGIFYQETQYF

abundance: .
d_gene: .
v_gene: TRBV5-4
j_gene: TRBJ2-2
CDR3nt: TGTGCCAGCAGCTTTCCCACCGAGGGGGAGCTGTTTTTT
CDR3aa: CASSFPTEGELFF

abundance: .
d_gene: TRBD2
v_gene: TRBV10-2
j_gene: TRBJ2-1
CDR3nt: TGCGCCAGCGGTTTAGCGGGGGGTTACTACAATGAGCAGTTCTTC
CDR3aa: CASGLAGGYYNEQFF

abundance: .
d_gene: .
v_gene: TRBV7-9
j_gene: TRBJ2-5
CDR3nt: TGTGCCAGCAGACCCCTAAACTTAGGGGAGACCCAGTACTTC
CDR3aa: CASRPLNLGETQYF

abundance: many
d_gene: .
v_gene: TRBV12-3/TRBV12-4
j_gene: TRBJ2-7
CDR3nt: TGTGCCAGCAGTTCTCCTGGGATGATACACGAGCAGTACTTC
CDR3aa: CASSSPGMIHEQYF

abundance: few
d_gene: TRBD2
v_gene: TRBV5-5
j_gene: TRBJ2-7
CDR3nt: TGTGCCAGCAGCCCGCGCCGGGACTACCCTTTGGAGCAGTACTTC
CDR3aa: CASSPRRDYPLEQYF

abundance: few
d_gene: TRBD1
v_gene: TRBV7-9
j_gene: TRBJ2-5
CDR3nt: TGTGCCAGCAGTCCGGACAGGAACCAAGAGACCCAGTACTTC
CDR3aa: CASSPDRNQETQYF

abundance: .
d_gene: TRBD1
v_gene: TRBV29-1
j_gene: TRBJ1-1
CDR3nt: TGCAGCGTTGAAGAACAGGGGCGAGGCACTGAAGCTTTCTTT
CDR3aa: CSVEEQGRGTEAFF

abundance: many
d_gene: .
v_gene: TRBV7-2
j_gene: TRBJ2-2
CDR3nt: TGTGCCAGCAGCTTAGCACAGCTCCGTGCGAACACCGGGGAGCTGTTTTTT
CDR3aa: CASSLAQLRANTGELFF

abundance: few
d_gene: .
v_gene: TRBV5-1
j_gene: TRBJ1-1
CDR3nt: TGCGCCAGCAGCTGGAGGGGCGTGAACACTGAAGCTTTCTTT
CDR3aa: CASSWRGVNTEAFF

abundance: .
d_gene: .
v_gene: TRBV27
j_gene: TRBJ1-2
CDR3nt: TGTGCCAGCAGTTTAAAGGGGCTCGACTATGGCTACACCTTC
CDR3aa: CASSLKGLDYGYTF

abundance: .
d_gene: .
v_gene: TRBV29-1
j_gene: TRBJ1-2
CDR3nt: TGCAGCGTTGAAATGTGGGCAAACTCAAACTATGGCTACACCTTC
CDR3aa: CSVEMWANSNYGYTF

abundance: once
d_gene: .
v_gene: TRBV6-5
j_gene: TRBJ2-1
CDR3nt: TGTGCCAGCAGCTATGGGACCGCTAGTGGTGAGCAGTTCTTC
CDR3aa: CASSYGTASGEQFF

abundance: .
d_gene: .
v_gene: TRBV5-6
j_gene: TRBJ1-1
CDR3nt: TGTGCCAGCAGCTCGCTGGAAGGGGGGACTGAAGCTTTCTTT
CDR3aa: CASSSLEGGTEAFF

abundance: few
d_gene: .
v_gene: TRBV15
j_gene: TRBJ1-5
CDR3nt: TGTGCCACCAGCAGACTCCGGGAAACTCCTGATCAGCCCCAGCATTTT
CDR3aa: CATSRLRETPDQPQHF

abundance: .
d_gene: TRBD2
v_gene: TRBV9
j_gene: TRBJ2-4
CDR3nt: TGTGCCAGCAGCGAGCGGGACTGCCTGTACTTC
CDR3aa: CASSERDCLYF

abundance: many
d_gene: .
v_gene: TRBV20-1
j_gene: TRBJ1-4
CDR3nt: TGCAGTGCCCTTCAACATGAAAAACTGTTTTTT
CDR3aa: CSALQHEKLFF

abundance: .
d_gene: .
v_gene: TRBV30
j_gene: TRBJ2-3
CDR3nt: TGTGCCTGGAGTGTACGGTGGACGCGGCTTCCCGACACAGATACGCAGTATTTT
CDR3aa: CAWSVRWTRLPDTDTQYF

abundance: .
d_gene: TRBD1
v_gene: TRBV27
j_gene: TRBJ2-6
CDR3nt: TGTGCCAGCAGTCCCCTATTTACAGGGGGCGAATCATATGGGGCCAACGTCCTGACTTTC
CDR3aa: CASSPLFTGGESYGANVLTF

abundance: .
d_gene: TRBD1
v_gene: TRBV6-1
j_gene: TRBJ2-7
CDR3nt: TGTGCCAGCAGTGAACCCGGGACAGGGAAGGTGGACGAGCAGTACTTC
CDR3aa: CASSEPGTGKVDEQYF

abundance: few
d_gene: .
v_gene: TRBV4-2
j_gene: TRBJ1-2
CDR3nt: TGTGCCAGCAGCTCATTGGATGGGGTCGGGCCCAACTATGGCTACACCTTC
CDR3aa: CASSSLDGVGPNYGYTF

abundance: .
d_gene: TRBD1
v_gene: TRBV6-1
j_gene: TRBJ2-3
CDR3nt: TGTGCCAGCAGTCCCCTGGCAGGGGGCTTGGATACGCAGTATTTT
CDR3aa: CASSPLAGGLDTQYF

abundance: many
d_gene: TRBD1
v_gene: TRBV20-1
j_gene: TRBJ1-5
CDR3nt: TGCAGTGCTAGAGGAGGACAGGGAATGAGCAATCAGCCCCAGCATTTT
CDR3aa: CSARGGQGMSNQPQHF

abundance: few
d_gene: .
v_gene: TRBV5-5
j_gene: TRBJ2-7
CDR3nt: TGTGCCAGCAGCAAAACCTCCTACGAGCAGTACTTC
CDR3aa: CASSKTSYEQYF

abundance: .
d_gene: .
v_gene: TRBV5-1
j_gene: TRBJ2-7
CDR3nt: TGCGCCAGCACCTTTTCGTGGGGAGACGAGCAGTACTTC
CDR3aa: CASTFSWGDEQYF

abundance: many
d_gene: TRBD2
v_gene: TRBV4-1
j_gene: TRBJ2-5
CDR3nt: TGCGCCAGCAGCCCCCCGGGCGGGGGAAGAAAGACCCAGTACTTC
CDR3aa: CASSPPGGGRKTQYF

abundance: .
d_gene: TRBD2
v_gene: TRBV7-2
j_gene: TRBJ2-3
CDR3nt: TGTGCCAGCAGCTTCCCAGGACTAGCCACAGATACGCAGTATTTT
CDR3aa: CASSFPGLATDTQYF

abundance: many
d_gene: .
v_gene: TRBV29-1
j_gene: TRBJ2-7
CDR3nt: TGCAGCGTTGATAAGGGGGGGGAACCCTACGAGCAGTACTTC
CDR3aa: CSVDKGGEPYEQYF

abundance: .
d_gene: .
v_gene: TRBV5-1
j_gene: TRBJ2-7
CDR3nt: TGCGCCTGTCCCCCGGCTACAGGGTATTTATCGGGTGAGCAGTACTTC
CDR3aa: CACPPATGYLSGEQYF

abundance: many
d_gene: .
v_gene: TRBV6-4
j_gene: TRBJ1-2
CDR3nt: TGTGCCAGCAGCGGGGGTTTCGGCTACACCTTC
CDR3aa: CASSGGFGYTF

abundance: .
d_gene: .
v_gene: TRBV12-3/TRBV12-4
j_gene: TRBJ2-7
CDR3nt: TGTGCCAGCAGTTTGGGAGCTAAGCAGTACTTC
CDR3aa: CASSLGAKQYF

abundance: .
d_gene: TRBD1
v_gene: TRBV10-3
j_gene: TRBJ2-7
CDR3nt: TGTGCCATCAGTGGGACAGGGGCCTCCTACGAGCAGTACTTC
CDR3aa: CAISGTGASYEQYF

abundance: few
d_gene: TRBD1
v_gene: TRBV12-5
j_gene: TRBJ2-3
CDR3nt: TGTGCTAGTGCTAAACCCCCCGGGACAGACTACACAGATACGCAGTATTTT
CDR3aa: CASAKPPGTDYTDTQYF